These 8 T cell receptor beta chains came from one sample sequenced in a study of T cells in Graves' hyperthyroidism and ophthalmopathy. RNA transcripts yielded amplified TCR beta CDR3 regions. A set of HTBI primers served as the primers for a first-round RT-PCR of the TCR CDR3. One entry per CDR3 protein, called by TCRdb with MiXCR from the multiplex PCR reads. This sample yields some 560,000 distinct CDR3 sequences, of which about a sixth are seen a single time; around 7.8% belongs to the top ten. The sample comprised blood. These receptors originate from a woman aged 25 to 39 with Graves' hyperthyroidism.

This clonotype was counted between two and nine times. The gene calls are TRBV6-1 and TRBJ2-1; the D is unclear. Per the germline V gene, CDR1 is MNHNS and CDR2 is SASEGT. This CDR3 has 15 amino acids. The ends were cut back, 6 bases at V and 7 bases at J, with 19 bases in the middle. The CDR3 nucleotides are TGTGCCAGCAGCCCAACATCCCACAGCACTAATGAGCAGTTCTTC. This codes for CASSPTSHSTNEQFF.

This clonotype was seen many times. The rearrangement joins TRBV7-9 to TRBJ2-7; tentatively, D is TRBD1 (7 bases). The length of the CDR3 is 13 residues. V was clipped by 8 bases and J by 1 base, with 12 bases between them. The germline V gene has CDR1 SEHNR and CDR2 FQNEAQ (reference sequence). The DNA of the CDR3 is TGTGCCAGCGGAGGGGACAGTTCCTACGAGCAGTACTTC. Its protein is CASGGDSSYEQYF.

This clonotype was detected ten times or more. The V and J genes are TRBV11-2 and TRBJ2-1, with TRBD2 matching 9 bases. CDR3 length: 15 residues. Germline values: CDR1 SGHAT, CDR2 FQNNGV. V lost 3 bases, J lost 5 bases, and 5 bases stayed unmatched. The DNA for the CDR3 is TGTGCCAGCAGCTTTGTGACTAGCGGTAACAATGAGCAGTTCTTC. Its translation is CASSFVTSGNNEQFF.

V usage is TRBV6-1 and J usage is TRBJ1-2; D is uncertain. This CDR3 is 13 amino acids long. The V and J ends lost 0 bases and 8 bases respectively, with 10 bases between them. The germline V gene has CDR1 MNHNS and CDR2 SASEGT. CDR3 protein: CASSEAEGRGYTF. CDR3 in DNA: TGTGCCAGCAGTGAAGCGGAAGGCAGGGGCTACACCTTC.

Ten or more counts support this clonotype. The chain is built from TRBV12-3 or TRBV12-4 and TRBJ2-2; no firm D call. Trimming took 8 bases from V and 4 from J, leaving 8 bases between them. There are 12 residues in the CDR3. CDR3 in DNA: TGTGCCAGCTCACCTCCCACCGGGGAGCTGTTTTTT. Protein: CASSPPTGELFF.

This clonotype was counted between two and nine times. The gene calls are TRBV20-1 and TRBJ2-1; 9 positions agree with TRBD2. The CDR3 loop spans 15 amino acids. The J segment lost 4 bases and the V segment lost 0 bases, leaving 4 bases of the junction unmatched. From germline, CDR1 is DFQATT and CDR2 SNEGSKA (reference sequence). Written as DNA, the CDR3 is TGCAGTGCTAGAGATAGCGGGAGTGTATACAATGAGCAGTTCTTC. As protein: CSARDSGSVYNEQFF.

This clonotype was observed many times. The V and J genes are TRBV30 and TRBJ2-7, with D perhaps matching TRBD2 (5 bases). Germline V CDR1 and CDR2: GTSNPN, SVGIG (reference sequence). The CDR3 is 16 amino acids. Trimming stripped 2 bases from V and 3 bases from J, with 20 bases between. The CDR3 sequence: CAWSQPSGPRGYEQYF. The CDR3 DNA is TGTGCCTGGAGTCAACCGTCCGGGCCTCGGGGCTACGAGCAGTACTTC.

There are many counts of this clonotype. V gene TRBV28 combines with J gene TRBJ2-3; a weak D match, TRBD2 (5 bases). This CDR3 comprises 17 residues. Germline V gene sequence: CDR1 MDHEN, CDR2 SYDVKM. V dropped 5 bases and J dropped 0 bases, with 18 bases sitting between them. The CDR3 region is CASSPTAVAQSTDTQYF. The CDR3, as DNA: TGTGCCAGCAGTCCGACCGCGGTAGCGCAAAGCACAGATACGCAGTATTTT.